This T cell receptor (beta chain) was captured in a study of CD8 T cells in Susac syndrome (dated by TCRdb to about 2019). About the investigation overall: Of the Susac syndrome patients who were sequenced, roughly eight were in clinical remission while roughly six had clinically active disease. At the time of blood withdrawal, Susac syndrome patients were either therapy-naive, taking corticosteroids (with some also receiving IVIg), or on IVIg alone. Whether CD8+ T cell activation and differentiation in Susac syndrome was antigen driven was tested using repertoire sequencing. CD8+ T cell repertoire clonality was compared between some 12 healthy donors, around 14 Susac syndrome patients and around 15 multiple sclerosis patients.

V drops 2 bases and J drops 4 bases, leaving 8 bases in between. Including the terminal cysteine and phenylalanine, the CDR3 comprises 14 residues. The DNA shown is the 42-base CDR3, in frame from base 1. The germline V gene encodes CDR1 MNHEY and CDR2 SMNVEV (reference sequence). Broader findings and caveats from the paper: In the total CD8+ and CD8+ TEMRA repertoires, sixteen and five Susac-specific public clones, respectively, were identified. The TCR sequencing and HLA analysis was acknowledged to have included a relatively small number of individuals. Clonal expansion was seen in Susac syndrome CD8+ repertoires, peaking in CD8+ TEMRA cells and being greater in clinically active patients than in remitting ones.

RNA was extracted using the RNeasy kit, and roughly 0.45 to 1 microgram was reverse transcribed with random hexamers. The immunoSEQ multiplex PCR assay, covering 54 Vbeta and 13 Jbeta segments, was used to amplify TCR beta CDR3 regions. Bias from PCR amplification was corrected by using a synthetic template baseline for primer optimization and for computational correction. The study's processing was this. Reads were annotated to V, D and J genes per IMGT and analyzed with immunoSEQ Analyzer, keeping only productive sequences. Clonality was computed as one minus Shannon entropy normalized by log2 of the number of productive unique sequences. For each patient and control, public and private clones were evaluated within the 100 most prevalent clones. Clones were defined as Susac-specific if absent from the healthy and MS cohorts, from some 1,000 published viral clones and from other ImmuneACCESS disease sequences. TCRdb reprocessed the public reads (quality trimming at Q25 with fastp, clone calling with MiXCR) and kept in-frame beta chains. CDR3 protein duplicates are merged, each entry listing the most common genes and DNA. The V and J calls reflect TCRdb's pipeline rather than the authors' work. Counted in this sample were about 85,000 distinct CDR3 sequences; approximately 95% of them appeared once. The ten most abundant clones make up more than 0.45% of the sample.

This clonotype was recorded only once. What antigen it recognizes has not been identified. Nothing much larger sits one base from this clone, and base qualities are not available. Evidence from one read is weak. Peripheral blood CD8+ and CD4+ T cells from healthy donors, Susac syndrome patients and multiple sclerosis patients were profiled using high-throughput TCR beta sequencing. The Susac syndrome patients fulfilled recently defined diagnostic criteria for definite or probable disease. Bulk CD8+ and CD4+ T cells were purified magnetically by negative isolation, whereas CD8+ TEMRA cells were enriched by FACS. Blood was collected in EDTA tubes and processed within 24 hours, with PBMCs isolated through density gradient centrifugation. PBMCs intended for TCR sequencing were cryopreserved in liquid nitrogen and were subsequently thawed in a 37 degrees C water bath. Purity of sorted or isolated CD4+, CD8+ and CD8+ TEMRA cells was at least 90%.

This chain is built from TRBV27 and TRBJ2-2; the D segment cannot be called with confidence. Sequences were obtained from CD8+ T cells from PBMCs. The sequence was collected from a human donor with Susac syndrome. The DNA reads TGTGCCAGCAGTTTAATGGGTGCCACCGGGGAGCTGTTTTTT. Its amino acids are CASSLMGATGELFF.